The 30 T cell receptor beta chains presented below share a single source sample, sequenced in a study of spatial heterogeneity in lung cancer. Time point reported: sample taken at primary tumor resection. TCRdb reprocessed the 5' RACE reads via MiXCR and lists one record per CDR3 protein. The table lists about 2,900 distinct CDR3 sequences, approximately 18% of them singletons. This sample comprised normal lung tissue next to the tumor, obtained at surgery. The source is a female donor with early-stage non-small cell lung cancer.

This clonotype ranks as medium-sized. The chain links TRBV7-8 to TRBJ1-4, with a tentative D call TRBD1 (6 bases). The germline V and J ends were trimmed by 5 bases and 7 bases, with 14 bases remaining between them. The CDR3 extends over 14 amino acids. The germline V gene has CDR1 SGHVS and CDR2 FQNEAQ. The CDR3 sequence is CASSAAGASEKLFF. In DNA form, the CDR3 reads TGTGCCAGCAGCGCAGCGGGGGCGAGTGAAAAACTGTTTTTT.

This clonotype was counted a few times. The chain is built from TRBV6-5 and TRBJ2-1, with D possibly matching TRBD2 (6 bases). The germline CDR1 and CDR2 sequences are MNHEY and SVGAGI. The CDR3 consists of 11 residues. Here the CDR3 DNA reads TGTGCGATCGGGGGCTACAATGAGCAGTTCTTC. Residues: CAIGGYNEQFF.

This clonotype is termed medium-sized. The chain employs TRBV7-6 and TRBJ1-4; unclear D gene. The CDR3 has 13 amino acids. The V gene lost 2 bases and the J gene lost 5 bases, with 6 bases spanning the gap. Germline V lookup: CDR1 SGHVS, CDR2 FNYEAQ. CDR3 DNA: TGTGCCAGCAGCTTAACGCGGAATGAAAAACTGTTTTTT. Protein: CASSLTRNEKLFF.

The chain joins TRBV9 to TRBJ2-3; a weak D match, TRBD2 (6 bases). V gave up 4 bases and J gave up 2 bases, with 14 bases separating them. Germline V CDR1 and CDR2: SGDLS, YYNGEE. CDR3 length: 15 residues. Written as DNA, the CDR3 is TGTGCCAGCAGCCCATGGACTACATACACAGATACGCAGTATTTT. It encodes CASSPWTTYTDTQYF. The full variable domain, rest sourced from reference TRBV9 and TRBJ2-3, is DSGVTQTPKHLITATGQRVTLRCSPRSGDLSVYWYQQSLDQGLQFLIQYYNGEERAKGNILERFSAQQFPDLHSELNLSSLELGDSALYFCASSPWTTYTDTQYFGPGTRLTVL.

This clonotype was found a few times. One junction end disagrees with the germline gene, perhaps due to a read error. V gene TRBV20-1 combines with J gene TRBJ2-2; TRBD1 agrees at 11 bases. The germline V gene has CDR1 DFQATT and CDR2 SNEGSKA (reference sequence). The CDR3 runs to 15 residues. CDR3 loop: CSASGQGAKTGELFF. The CDR3 coding sequence is TGCAGTGCGAGTGGACAGGGGGCGAAAACCGGGGAGCTGTTTTTT.

This clonotype is large by share. This sequence joins TRBV7-8 and TRBJ1-4; D is perhaps TRBD1 (5 bases). The V end lost 5 bases, the J end lost 12 bases, and 13 bases lay between the germline ends. This CDR3 has 12 residues. Germline V gene data show CDR1 as SGHVS and CDR2 as FQNEAQ. The CDR3 region has the DNA TGTGCCAGCAGCATTTCCCCGGGACAACTGTTTTTT. Protein: CASSISPGQLFF.

This clonotype rates as medium-sized. The chain employs TRBV7-8 and TRBJ2-5, with D possibly TRBD2 on 6 matching bases. CDR3 length: 16 residues. From germline, CDR1 is SGHVS and CDR2 FQNEAQ. V lost 1 base to trimming and J lost 5 bases, with 17 bases between them. The CDR3 loop reads CASSLVVTAGKETQYF. In DNA, the CDR3 is TGTGCCAGCAGCTTAGTGGTTACTGCGGGGAAGGAGACCCAGTACTTC.

J is TRBJ2-3 and V is TRBV12-5; TRBD2 matches 9 bases. The V and J ends lost 0 bases and 0 bases, in that order; junction bases with no gene match: 7. CDR3 size: 18 residues. Germline-derived CDR1 and CDR2 are LGHNT and FRNRAP. The DNA for the CDR3 is TGTGCTAGTGGTTTGGTATACCTAGCGGGATCTAGCACAGATACGCAGTATTTT. It specifies CASGLVYLAGSSTDTQYF.

This clonotype appeared many times. The rearrangement joins TRBV15 to TRBJ2-3; 7 bases agree with TRBD1. The CDR3 has 17 residues. Germline loops: CDR1 LNHNV, CDR2 YYDKDF (reference sequence). After removal of 3 bases from V and 1 base from J, the junction contained 10 bases not matched to a gene. The CDR3 protein is CATSRTGLRLRTDTQYF. CDR3 nucleotide sequence: TGTGCCACCAGCAGGACAGGGTTAAGGCTTCGCACAGATACGCAGTATTTT.

This clonotype is termed medium-sized. The rearrangement uses TRBV11-2 and TRBJ2-7; the match to TRBD1 covers 7 bases. There are 13 residues in the CDR3. With V trimmed by 2 bases and J by 2 bases, 0 bases remained unmatched. In germline, CDR1 is SGHAT, CDR2 FQNNGV. CDR3 nucleotides: TGTGCCAGCAGCTTAACAGGGGCCTACGAGCAGTACTTC. Amino acids: CASSLTGAYEQYF.

This clonotype is labeled medium-sized. The chain combines TRBV6-2 or TRBV6-3 with TRBJ1-5; the D is unclear. The CDR3 spans 13 residues. V was trimmed by 2 bases and J by 5 bases, leaving 7 bases between them. Germline values: CDR1 MNHEY, CDR2 SVGEGT. The CDR3 sequence: CASSYVRDQPQHF. As DNA, the CDR3 is TGTGCCAGCAGTTACGTCCGAGATCAGCCCCAGCATTTT.

By proportion, this clonotype is medium-sized. The rearrangement joins TRBV5-1 to TRBJ1-2; weak D call: TRBD1 (5 bases). CDR1 SGHRS and CDR2 YFSETQ come from the germline V gene. This CDR3 comprises 15 residues. The germline V and J ends were trimmed by 3 bases and 5 bases, with 17 bases remaining between them. In DNA, the CDR3 is TGCGCCAGCAGCTCATCGTCCGGGACGACGTATGGCTACACCTTC. This translates into CASSSSSGTTYGYTF.

By sample fraction, this clonotype is medium-sized. J is TRBJ2-7 and V is TRBV19, with D possibly matching TRBD2 (6 bases). CDR3 size: 17 residues. Germline V CDR1 and CDR2: LNHDA, SQIVND (reference sequence). V was cut by 3 bases and J by 0 bases, with 18 bases left in between. The CDR3 region is CASSIQPSGRSSYEQYF. The CDR3 DNA follows: TGTGCCAGTAGTATCCAACCCTCGGGGAGGAGCTCCTACGAGCAGTACTTC.

Sample share makes this clonotype medium-sized. The chain joins TRBV6-6 to TRBJ2-4, with D tentatively TRBD1 (6 bases). Deletions cut 7 bases from V and 8 bases from J, with 18 bases between. The CDR3 length is 14 residues. Germline V CDR1 and CDR2: MNHNY, SVGAGI (reference sequence). Here the CDR3 reads CASTGQPSGDIQYF. As DNA, the CDR3 is TGTGCCAGCACCGGACAGCCGTCCGGGGACATTCAGTACTTC.

This clonotype is classed as medium-sized. V and J are TRBV7-9 and TRBJ2-5; perhaps D is TRBD1 or TRBD2 (5 bases each). Trimming took off 5 bases at V and 2 bases at J, with 24 bases between the two ends. CDR3 length: 18 amino acids. Germline CDR1 and CDR2: SEHNR and FQNEAQ (reference sequence). Here the CDR3 reads CASSPGQGQASTQETQYF. The CDR3 DNA sequence: TGTGCCAGCAGCCCGGGGCAGGGTCAAGCCAGCACTCAAGAGACCCAGTACTTC.

This clonotype was counted only a few times. The chain links TRBV5-1 to TRBJ1-6, with D tentatively TRBD1 (6 bases). The germline V gene has CDR1 SGHRS and CDR2 YFSETQ. The CDR3 loop spans 16 amino acids. Trimming pared 0 bases from V and 7 bases from J, leaving 14 bases between. Here the CDR3 reads CASSLGSLQGNSPLHF. For the CDR3, the DNA is TGCGCCAGCAGCTTGGGAAGTTTACAGGGAAATTCACCCCTCCACTTT. Filled out from reference TRBV5-1 and TRBJ1-6, the complete variable domain reads KAGVTQTPRYLIKTRGQQVTLSCSPISGHRSVSWYQQTPGQGLQFLFEYFSETQRNKGNFPGRFSGRQFSNSRSEMNVSTLELGDSALYLCASSLGSLQGNSPLHFGNGTRLTVT.

This chain links TRBV12-3 or TRBV12-4 with TRBJ2-5; the match to TRBD2 covers 8 bases. The junction had 13 bases not matched to a gene; V was cut back by 6 bases and J by 1 base. This CDR3 region has 17 residues. The CDR3 sequence: CASSGVERGPFQETQYF. DNA for the CDR3: TGTGCCAGCAGCGGCGTGGAGCGGGGGCCCTTCCAAGAGACCCAGTACTTC.

In its sample, this clonotype is medium-sized. The rearrangement joins TRBV27 to TRBJ1-5; 9 bases fit TRBD1. V was clipped by 5 bases and J by 10 bases; unmatched bases: 15. The CDR3 extends over 16 amino acids. In germline, CDR1 is MNHEY, CDR2 SMNVEV (reference sequence). The CDR3 region is CASSLLDRGLSSPQHF. In nucleotides, the CDR3 is TGTGCCAGCAGTCTCTTGGACAGGGGACTCTCCTCCCCCCAGCATTTT.

This clonotype was counted many times. The genes are TRBV25-1 and TRBJ1-5, with a weak D call TRBD1 (5 bases). Germline V gene data show CDR1 as MGHDK and CDR2 as SYGVNS. V lost 5 bases and J 2 bases, leaving 13 bases between the germline ends. CDR3 length: 15 amino acids. In nucleotides, the CDR3 is TGTGCCAGCAGTCGCCCAGGGAAAGGCAATCAGCCCCAGCATTTT. Translated, it gives CASSRPGKGNQPQHF.

In its sample, this clonotype ranks as medium-sized. This CDR3 is CASSLGLAANYEQYF. As DNA, the CDR3 is TGTGCCAGCAGCTTAGGACTAGCGGCGAACTACGAGCAGTACTTC. J is TRBJ2-7 and V is TRBV7-9, with TRBD2 matching 9 bases. V was clipped by 1 base and J by 3 bases; unmatched bases: 4. The CDR3 spans 15 residues. The germline CDR1 and CDR2 sequences are SEHNR and FQNEAQ (reference sequence).

By share, this clonotype counts as medium-sized. This chain connects TRBV6-2 or TRBV6-3 to TRBJ2-1; 7 nucleotides line up with TRBD2. Germline trimming cut 6 bases from V and 3 bases from J; bases unmatched to any gene: 5. Germline CDR1 is MNHEY and CDR2 is SVGEGT. This CDR3 spans 14 amino acids. CDR3 loop: CASRPGGSYNEQFF. The CDR3 bases are TGTGCCAGCAGGCCCGGCGGGAGCTACAATGAGCAGTTCTTC.

This clonotype was picked up a small number of times. The chain recombines TRBV3-1 with TRBJ2-1; TRBD2 might be the D (6 bases). The germline V gene encodes CDR1 LGHDT and CDR2 YNNKEL (reference sequence). The V gene lost 0 bases and the J gene lost 1 base, with 10 bases spanning the gap. There are 16 residues in the CDR3. The CDR3 nucleotides are TGTGCCAGCAGCCAAGAGGCGGGGAGGTCCTACAATGAGCAGTTCTTC. Protein: CASSQEAGRSYNEQFF.

This clonotype has more than one count but fewer than ten. This rearrangement joins TRBV29-1 to TRBJ2-3; perhaps TRBD1 as D (6 bases). The CDR3 consists of 15 residues. The V gene's germline CDR1 is SQVTM and CDR2 ANQGSEA. The CDR3 nucleotides are TGCACCTCCTCACAGGGTTTTACTAGCACAGATACGCAGTATTTT. Its protein product is CTSSQGFTSTDTQYF.

By share of the sample, this clonotype is medium-sized. This sequence joins TRBV7-9 and TRBJ2-3; D ambiguous. V lost 1 base and J lost 0, with 11 bases in between. Germline CDR1 reads SEHNR; CDR2 reads FQNEAQ (reference sequence). CDR3 length: 16 amino acids. DNA of the CDR3: TGTGCCAGCAGCTTAGGTTTCGCGGCAAGCACAGATACGCAGTATTTT. It specifies CASSLGFAASTDTQYF.

By share, this clonotype ranks as medium-sized. This chain links TRBV7-2 with TRBJ2-1; 10 nucleotides line up with TRBD1. Germline V gene sequence: CDR1 SGHTA, CDR2 FQGNSA. V lost 5 bases and J lost 10; bases outside the gene matches: 14. This CDR3 has 16 residues. The CDR3 bases are TGTGCCAGCAGCCATAGTCCGGGACAGGGGTCGAAAGAGCAGTTCTTC. Amino acids: CASSHSPGQGSKEQFF.

V usage is TRBV3-1 and J usage is TRBJ2-5; 10 bases are shared with TRBD2. From germline, CDR1 is LGHDT and CDR2 YNNKEL (reference sequence). This CDR3 region has 15 residues. The V and J ends lost 1 base and 3 bases, in that order; junction bases with no gene match: 2. The CDR3 region is CASSQGTSGEETQYF. The CDR3 DNA reads as TGTGCCAGCAGCCAAGGGACTAGCGGAGAAGAGACCCAGTACTTC.

The chain joins TRBV7-9 to TRBJ2-6; D not certain. CDR1 SEHNR and CDR2 FQNEAQ come from the germline V gene (reference sequence). The CDR3 is 17 residues long. Trimming took off 2 bases at V and 0 bases at J, with 11 bases between the two ends. In nucleotides, the CDR3 is TGTGCCAGCAGCTTAATCCCGATGATCTCTGGGGCCAACGTCCTGACTTTC. Protein sequence: CASSLIPMISGANVLTF. The full variable domain, rest sourced from reference TRBV7-9 and TRBJ2-6, is DTGVSQNPRHKITKRGQNVTFRCDPISEHNRLYWYRQTLGQGPEFLTYFQNEAQLEKSRLLSDRFSAERPKGSFSTLEIQRTEQGDSAMYLCASSLIPMISGANVLTFGAGSRLTVL.

This clonotype is classed as medium-sized. This chain uses TRBV12-3 or TRBV12-4 with TRBJ2-1; 7 positions agree with TRBD1. Losses at the gene ends were 7 bases for V and 15 bases for J; bases not matched to a gene: 15. The CDR3 spans 13 residues. The CDR3 DNA reads as TGTGCCAGCACCCGGGACAGTTCGATGGTGAGGTTCTTC. It yields the protein CASTRDSSMVRFF.

This clonotype was seen only a few times. CDR3 coding DNA: TGTGCCAGCAGCTTGGAGGGCTGGCCGTCCTACGAGCAGTACTTC. It codes for CASSLEGWPSYEQYF. This sequence joins TRBV5-4 and TRBJ2-7; D ambiguous. The CDR3 is 15 residues long. V lost 0 bases and J lost 1, with 11 bases in between. Looked up from germline, CDR1 is SGHNT and CDR2 is YYREEE (reference sequence).

This clonotype was counted ten times or more. The CDR3 here is CASRSGTSGETQYF. CDR3 in DNA: TGTGCCAGCAGATCCGGGACTAGCGGCGAGACCCAGTACTTC. This chain uses TRBV7-9 with TRBJ2-5, with TRBD2 matching over 11 bases. V shed 6 bases, J shed 5 bases, and the junction held 5 bases outside the gene matches. Germline values: CDR1 SEHNR, CDR2 FQNEAQ (reference sequence). The length of the CDR3 is 14 residues.